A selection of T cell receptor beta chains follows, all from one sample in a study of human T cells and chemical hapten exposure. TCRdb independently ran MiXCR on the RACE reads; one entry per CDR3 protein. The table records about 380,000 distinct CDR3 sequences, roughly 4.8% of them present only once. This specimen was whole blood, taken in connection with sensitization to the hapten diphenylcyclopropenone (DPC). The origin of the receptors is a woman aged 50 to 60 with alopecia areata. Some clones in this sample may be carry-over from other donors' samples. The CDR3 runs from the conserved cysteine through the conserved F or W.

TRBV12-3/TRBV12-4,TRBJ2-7,CASSPQGIEQYF
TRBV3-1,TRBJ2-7,CASSPKGAGLSSYEQYF
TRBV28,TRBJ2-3,CASSFAAGGNTQYF
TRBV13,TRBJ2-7,CASSEKGHYEQYF
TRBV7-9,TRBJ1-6,CASSLKGEYSPLHF
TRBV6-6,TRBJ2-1,CASSGTGTSYNEQFF
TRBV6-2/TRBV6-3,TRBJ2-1,CASSYSFGTSVEQFF
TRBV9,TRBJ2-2,CASSAKTGTNHPTGELFF
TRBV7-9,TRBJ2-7,CASSPTNREQYF
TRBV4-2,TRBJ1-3,CASSQDPGRGNTIYF
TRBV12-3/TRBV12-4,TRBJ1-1,CASTPQQGANTEAFF
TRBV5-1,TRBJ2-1,CASSPGGEAGEQFF
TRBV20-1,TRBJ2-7,CSAREGHTYEQYF
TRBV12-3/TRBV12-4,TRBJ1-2,CASSSAEADGYTF
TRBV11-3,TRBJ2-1,CASIPRCSDNEQFF
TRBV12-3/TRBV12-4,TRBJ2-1,CASSLLAGYDEQFF
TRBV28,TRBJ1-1,CASSLPQGIGTEAFF
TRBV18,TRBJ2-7,CASSNRDGSGEQYF
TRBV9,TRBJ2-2,CASSPGTGSTGELFF
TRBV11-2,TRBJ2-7,CASSLDFRDYEQYF
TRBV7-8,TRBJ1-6,CASSLTPGPLSPLHF
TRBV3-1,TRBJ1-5,CASGRGSNQPQHF
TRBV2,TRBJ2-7,CASSEPPKGQDEQYF
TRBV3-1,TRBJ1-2,CASSQQRTYGYTF
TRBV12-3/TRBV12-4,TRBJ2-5,CASRQLETQYF
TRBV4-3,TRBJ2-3,CASSQRQASGMTDTQYF
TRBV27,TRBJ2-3,CASGLLRTDTQYF
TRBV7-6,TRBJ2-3,CASSLQDTQYF
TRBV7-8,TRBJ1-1,CASSHDRGGEAFF
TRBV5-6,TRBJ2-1,CASSSYRGPYNEQFF
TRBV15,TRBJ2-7,CATSIWGVAEQYF
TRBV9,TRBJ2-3,CASSFIAGSTDTQYF
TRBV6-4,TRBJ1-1,CASSSQAGAEAFF
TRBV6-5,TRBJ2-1,CASSYSEGRNEQFF
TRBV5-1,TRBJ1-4,CASSSRSSRINWEKLFF
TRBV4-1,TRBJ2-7,CASSQPSGGPLNF
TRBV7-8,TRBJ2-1,CASSPSSGGFSDEQFF
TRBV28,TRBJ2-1,CASSLTDPPEFF
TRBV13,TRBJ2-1,CASSLEGQGVNEQFF
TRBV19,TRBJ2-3,CASSIYGTSGTVDTQYF
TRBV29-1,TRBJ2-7,CSVEDPRGASYEQYF
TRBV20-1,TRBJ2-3,CSAPGLAGGPRTDTQYF
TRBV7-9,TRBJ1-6,CASSLEVQGTSPLHF
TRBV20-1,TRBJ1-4,CSAKQGALTNEKLFF
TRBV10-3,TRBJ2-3,CAISASDTQYF
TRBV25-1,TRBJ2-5,CASSPHGPPGETQYF
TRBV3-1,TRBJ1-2,CASSQDSVMKASDYTF
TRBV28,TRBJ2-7,CASSLDWTGEEGRATYEQYF
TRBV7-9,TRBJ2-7,CASSLLGREQYF
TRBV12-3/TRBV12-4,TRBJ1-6,CASSSRDRSPLHF
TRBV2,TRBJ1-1,CASRSTTGQTEAFF